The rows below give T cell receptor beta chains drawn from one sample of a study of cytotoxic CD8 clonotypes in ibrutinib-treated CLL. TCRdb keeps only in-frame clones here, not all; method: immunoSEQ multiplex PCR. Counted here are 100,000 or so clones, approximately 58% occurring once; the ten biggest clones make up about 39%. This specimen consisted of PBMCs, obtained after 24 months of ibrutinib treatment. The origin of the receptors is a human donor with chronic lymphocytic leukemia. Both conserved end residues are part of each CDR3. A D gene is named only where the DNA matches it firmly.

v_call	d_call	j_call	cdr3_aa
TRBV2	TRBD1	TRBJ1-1	CASSVGQENTEAFF
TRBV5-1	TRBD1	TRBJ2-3	CASSRGPGADTQYF
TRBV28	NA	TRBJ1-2	CASSSPAGVGDGYTF
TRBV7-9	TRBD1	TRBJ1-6	CASSRDRDNSPLHF
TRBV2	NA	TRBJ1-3	CASRSDSGNTIYF
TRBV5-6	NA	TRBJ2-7	CASSYGGPNSRASEQYF
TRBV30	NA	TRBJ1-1	CAWSGQLDTEAFF
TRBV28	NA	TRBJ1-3	CASSSRQALRNTIYF
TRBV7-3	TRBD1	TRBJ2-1	CASSITGTDNEQFF
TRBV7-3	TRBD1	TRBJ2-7	CASSPSGQGVYEQYF
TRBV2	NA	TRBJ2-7	CASSLAESYEQYF
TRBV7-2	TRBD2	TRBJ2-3	CASSLALGSGREYF
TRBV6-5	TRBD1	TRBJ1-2	CASSYLDRADGYTF
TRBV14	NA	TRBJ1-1	CASSQAGGLNTEAFF
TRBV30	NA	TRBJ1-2	CAWGAPGERRYGYTF
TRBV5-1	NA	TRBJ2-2	CASSPTGNTGELFF
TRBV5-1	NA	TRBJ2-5	CASSLAETILQETQYF
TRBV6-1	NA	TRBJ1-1	CASSEAGGTEAFF
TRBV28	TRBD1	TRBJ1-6	CASSGTGEFSPLHF
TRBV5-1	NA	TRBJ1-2	CASSLAGSYGYTF
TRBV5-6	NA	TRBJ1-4	CASSLDEEKLFF
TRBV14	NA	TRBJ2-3	CASSQVEDTQYF
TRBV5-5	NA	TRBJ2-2	CASSLAGGENGELFF
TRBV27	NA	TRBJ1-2	CASSRFTGRGGTYSFYGYTF
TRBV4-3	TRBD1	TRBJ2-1	CASRTGTGGLREQFF
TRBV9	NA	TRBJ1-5	CASSVDTNQPQHF
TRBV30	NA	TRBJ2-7	CAWRNIQGSYEQYF
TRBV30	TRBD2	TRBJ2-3	CAWNGGADTQYF
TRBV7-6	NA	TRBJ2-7	CASSFSHDRRETEQYF
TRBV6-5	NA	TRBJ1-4	CASSYSWTPTNEKLFF
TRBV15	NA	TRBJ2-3	CATSVHTDTQYF
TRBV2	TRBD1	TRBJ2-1	CASNPTGQGRNEQFF